These 29 T cell receptor beta chains came from one sample sequenced in a study of OX40 agonist ivuxolimab in advanced cancers. Produced via immunoSEQ multiplex PCR; TCRdb's table is partial and in-frame only. The sample contains 60,000 to 85,000 clones, just under 90% of which appear only once. The specimen comprised CD4+ or CD8+ T cells sorted from blood, sampled in a trial of the OX40 agonist ivuxolimab. The receptors stem from an adult with an advanced solid tumor such as melanoma, head and neck, liver or kidney cancer.

The chain combines TRBV4-1 with TRBJ1-1, with 9 positions matching TRBD1. Germline CDR1 reads MGHRA; CDR2 reads YSYEKL. CDR3 length equals 17 residues. V shed 0 bases, J shed 5 bases, and the junction held 10 bases outside the gene matches. The CDR3 loop is CASSQEGTGIRKTEAFF. The CDR3 DNA follows: TGCGCCAGCAGCCAAGAAGGGACAGGGATTCGGAAGACTGAAGCTTTCTTT.

The rearrangement links TRBV6-1 to TRBJ2-7; D is perhaps TRBD1 or TRBD2 (5 bases each). Per germline, CDR1 MNHNS and CDR2 SASEGT. Trimming left V 4 bases short and J 2 bases short, with 15 bases between. The CDR3 contains 15 residues. The CDR3 bases are TGTGCCAGCAGTGGTCCGGGGCAGGGCACCTACGAGCAGTACTTC. This encodes CASSGPGQGTYEQYF.

This chain joins TRBV6-5 and TRBJ1-1, with 7 bases matching TRBD1. This CDR3 spans 13 amino acids. In germline, CDR1 is MNHEY, CDR2 SVGAGI. V trimming: 5 bases; J trimming: 5 bases; junction bases outside the gene matches: 5. In DNA form, the CDR3 reads TGTGCCAGCAGTGACATGACAGGGACTGAAGCTTTCTTT. Residues: CASSDMTGTEAFF.

The J gene is TRBJ1-4, the V gene TRBV19; D not resolved. The CDR3 is 17 residues long. V was cut by 5 bases and J by 0 bases, with 16 bases left in between. The germline V gene encodes CDR1 LNHDA and CDR2 SQIVND (reference sequence). The CDR3 here is CASSWLGGSATNEKLFF. The CDR3 coding sequence is TGTGCCAGTAGTTGGCTGGGCGGAAGTGCAACTAATGAAAAACTGTTTTTT.

The V and J genes are TRBV5-1 and TRBJ1-5; TRBD1 might be the D (5 bases). This CDR3 spans 16 amino acids. V lost 0 bases and J 7 bases, leaving 17 bases between the germline ends. CDR1 SGHRS and CDR2 YFSETQ come from the germline V gene. Here the CDR3 DNA reads TGCGCCAGCAGCTTGGAGCCTACAGGCGCCCAACAGCCCCAGCATTTT. It translates to CASSLEPTGAQQPQHF.

The genes are TRBV25-1 and TRBJ2-3; D call uncertain. CDR1 is MGHDK and CDR2 is SYGVNS in the germline V gene. The CDR3 contains 12 residues. Trimming took off 3 bases at V and 4 bases at J, with 5 bases between the two ends. The CDR3 loop reads CASSDRADTQYF. The CDR3 DNA reads as TGTGCCAGCAGTGACCGGGCAGATACGCAGTATTTT.

This clone was recorded only once. This rearrangement joins TRBV27 to TRBJ1-2; no clear D. Looked up from germline, CDR1 is MNHEY and CDR2 is SMNVEV (reference sequence). The CDR3 spans 13 residues. Trimming pared 6 bases from V and 6 bases from J, leaving 14 bases between. CDR3 nucleotide sequence: TGTGCCAGCAGACGAGCCGGGAGGGATGGCTACACCTTC. Amino acids: CASRRAGRDGYTF.

CDR3 loop: CASMGSLSLGELFF. In DNA form, the CDR3 reads TGTGCCAGCATGGGATCTCTCTCCCTCGGGGAGCTGTTTTTT. The rearrangement uses TRBV2 and TRBJ2-2, with D uncertain. Per germline, CDR1 SNHLY and CDR2 FYNNEI. V lost 7 bases and J lost 7, with 16 bases in between. The CDR3 totals 14 residues.

The chain recombines TRBV5-1 with TRBJ2-7, with TRBD2 matching 10 bases. V was pared by 0 bases and J by 3 bases, with 6 bases of the junction left unmatched. The CDR3 consists of 16 residues. CDR1 and CDR2 from the germline V gene are SGHRS and YFSETQ. CDR3 bases: TGCGCCAGCAGCTTGGCCGGGAAGCGGGAGGGCTACGAGCAGTACTTC. Its protein is CASSLAGKREGYEQYF.

The CDR3 nucleotides read TGTGCCAGCAGGGTAACAGGGCCGGCTGAAGCTTTCTTT. Its protein is CASRVTGPAEAFF. The V call is TRBV6-1, the J call TRBJ1-1; weak D call: TRBD1 (6 bases). Germline CDR1 MNHNS, CDR2 SASEGT. The CDR3 sequence is 13 residues long. The V and J ends lost 6 bases and 6 bases respectively, with 14 bases between them.

V usage is TRBV5-1 and J usage is TRBJ1-1; D is unclear. CDR1 is SGHRS and CDR2 is YFSETQ in the germline V gene. The CDR3 is made up of 15 amino acids. V shed 0 bases and J shed 0 bases, with 9 bases lying between them. CDR3 region: CASSLGSRMNTEAFF. Written as DNA, the CDR3 is TGCGCCAGCAGCTTGGGCTCCAGGATGAACACTGAAGCTTTCTTT.

V usage is TRBV28 and J usage is TRBJ1-2; 8 bases fit TRBD1. This CDR3 has 16 amino acids. Germline-derived CDR1 and CDR2 are MDHEN and SYDVKM. V was pared by 6 bases and J by 6 bases, with 15 bases of the junction left unmatched. CDR3 region: CASSPGGQGKGDGYTF. In nucleotides, the CDR3 is TGTGCCAGCAGCCCTGGAGGACAGGGTAAAGGTGATGGCTACACCTTC.

V gene TRBV19 combines with J gene TRBJ2-7; 8 bases are shared with TRBD2. From germline, CDR1 is LNHDA and CDR2 SQIVND (reference sequence). CDR3 length: 16 amino acids. After removal of 6 bases from V and 6 bases from J, the junction contained 16 bases not matched to a gene. Written as DNA, the CDR3 is TGTGCCAGTAGCCGCCTGAGGGCGGGAGGAGCGGGCGAGCAGTACTTC. It is translated as CASSRLRAGGAGEQYF.

This rearrangement joins TRBV6-1 to TRBJ1-2; a weak D match, TRBD1 (5 bases). The CDR3 covers 13 residues. The V end lost 6 bases, the J end lost 5 bases, and 13 bases lay between the germline ends. Per the germline V gene, CDR1 is MNHNS and CDR2 is SASEGT. CDR3 residues: CASRGHGAYGYTF. Here the CDR3 DNA reads TGTGCCAGCAGAGGACACGGAGCTTATGGCTACACCTTC.

V and J are TRBV28 and TRBJ1-5; tentative D call: TRBD1 (6 bases). V gave up 5 bases and J gave up 11 bases, with 19 bases separating them. Germline V CDR1 and CDR2: MDHEN, SYDVKM. This CDR3 is built from 14 residues. The CDR3 loop reads CASSAWTVSGAQHF. The CDR3 coding sequence is TGTGCCAGCAGTGCCTGGACAGTATCAGGGGCCCAGCATTTT.

This rearrangement joins TRBV2 to TRBJ2-7; D is uncertain. The CDR3 has 13 amino acids. Germline V gene lookup returns CDR1 SNHLY and CDR2 FYNNEI. CDR3 sequence: CVCSRGALIEQYF. The CDR3 DNA reads TGTGTCTGCAGTCGCGGTGCCCTTATCGAGCAGTACTTC.

The count of this clone is one. The chain has TRBV2 and TRBJ2-5; D is ambiguous. Germline CDR1 reads SNHLY; CDR2 reads FYNNEI. This CDR3 region has 13 residues. V lost 4 bases, J lost 5 bases, and 11 bases lay in between. The CDR3 region has the DNA TGTGCCAGCAGTGGCTATCCGTTGGAGACCCAGTACTTC. Translated, it gives CASSGYPLETQYF.

The rearrangement joins TRBV6-4 to TRBJ1-1; 8 nucleotides match TRBD1. Germline V CDR1 and CDR2: MRHNA, SNTAGT. V was pared by 1 base and J by 10 bases, with 8 bases of the junction left unmatched. The CDR3 runs 14 residues. The CDR3 nucleotides are TGTGCCAGCAGTGACTGGATCTACAGGGGGAGAGCTTTCTTT. It translates to CASSDWIYRGRAFF.

For the CDR3, the DNA is TGTGCCAGCAGTTTGGGGCATTCCATGGGAGGCTACACCTTC. The encoded protein is CASSLGHSMGGYTF. The V and J genes are TRBV28 and TRBJ1-2; TRBD1 is a possible D gene (5 bases). V lost 3 bases and J lost 8, with 16 bases in between. The V gene's germline CDR1 is MDHEN and CDR2 SYDVKM. There are 14 residues in the CDR3.

The chain has TRBV11-2 and TRBJ1-4; D gene uncertain. Germline V CDR1 and CDR2: SGHAT, FQNNGV. Deletions cut 2 bases from V and 8 bases from J, with 15 bases between. The CDR3 length is 15 residues. The CDR3 here is CASSLRSAREEKLFF. CDR3 nucleotide sequence: TGTGCCAGCAGCTTAAGGTCAGCACGTGAGGAAAAACTGTTTTTT. Full variable domain (rest looked up from reference TRBV11-2 and TRBJ1-4): EAGVAQSPRYKIIEKRQSVAFWCNPISGHATLYWYQQILGQGPKLLIQFQNNGVVDDSQLPKDRFSAERLKGVDSTLKIQPAKLEDSAVYLCASSLRSAREEKLFFGSGTQLSVL.

The chain employs TRBV5-1 and TRBJ2-1; 8 bases fit TRBD1. With 3 bases clipped from V and 3 bases from J, the junction kept 5 bases outside the gene matches. From germline, CDR1 is SGHRS and CDR2 YFSETQ. The CDR3 is 15 residues long. CDR3 loop: CASSSGTGYYNEQFF. CDR3 DNA: TGCGCCAGCAGCTCCGGGACAGGTTACTACAATGAGCAGTTCTTC.

This clone has just a few counts. The chain has TRBV15 and TRBJ1-2, with D tentatively TRBD1 (5 bases). Trimming removed 5 bases from V and 7 bases from J, with 14 bases in between. The germline V gene has CDR1 LNHNV and CDR2 YYDKDF (reference sequence). This CDR3 is 13 amino acids long. DNA of the CDR3: TGTGCCACCAGCCCCACTATGGGGGTTGGCTACACCTTC. The encoded protein is CATSPTMGVGYTF.

This clone came up once. V usage is TRBV6-6 and J usage is TRBJ2-5; D may be TRBD2 (5 bases). Germline V gene lookup returns CDR1 MNHNY and CDR2 SVGAGI (reference sequence). Trimming left V 2 bases short and J 0 bases short, with 7 bases between. This CDR3 region has 14 residues. The CDR3 reads CASSYGENQETQYF. The DNA for the CDR3 is TGTGCCAGCAGTTACGGGGAGAACCAAGAGACCCAGTACTTC.

This chain links TRBV7-9 with TRBJ1-4; 11 nucleotides agree with TRBD1. CDR3 length: 14 residues. With V trimmed by 4 bases and J by 8 bases, 3 bases remained unmatched. In germline, CDR1 is SEHNR, CDR2 FQNEAQ (reference sequence). The CDR3 DNA is TGTGCCAGCAGCTGGTGGGACAGGGGGGAAAAACTGTTTTTT. Translated, it gives CASSWWDRGEKLFF.

The V gene is TRBV28, the J gene TRBJ1-5; 9 nucleotides align to TRBD1. CDR1 MDHEN and CDR2 SYDVKM come from the germline V gene. V lost 2 bases, J lost 5 bases, and 4 bases stayed unmatched. The CDR3 has 15 residues. The CDR3 DNA follows: TGTGCCAGCAGTTTAGGACAGGGGAGAGATCAGCCCCAGCATTTT. Protein sequence: CASSLGQGRDQPQHF.

V and J are TRBV5-4 and TRBJ2-3, with D perhaps being TRBD1 or TRBD2 (5 bases each). CDR3 length: 15 residues. CDR1 is SGHNT and CDR2 is YYREEE in the germline V gene (reference sequence). V lost 0 bases, J lost 4 bases, and 12 bases lay in between. The CDR3 reads CASSLGGRPPDTQYF. For the CDR3, the DNA is TGTGCCAGCAGCTTGGGGGGGAGACCCCCAGATACGCAGTATTTT.

The V gene is TRBV27, the J gene TRBJ2-6, with no clear D. This CDR3 is built from 15 residues. Germline V gene data show CDR1 as MNHEY and CDR2 as SMNVEV (reference sequence). Trimming left V 5 bases short and J 3 bases short, with 11 bases between. In nucleotides, the CDR3 is TGTGCCAGCAGTCCCCTTGAAATTGGGGCCAACGTCCTGACTTTC. Residues: CASSPLEIGANVLTF.

This chain links TRBV15 with TRBJ2-5; 7 bases are shared with TRBD2. This CDR3 is built from 15 residues. CDR1 and CDR2 (germline): LNHNV, YYDKDF (reference sequence). V shed 4 bases and J 1 base; nucleotides not matched to a gene: 6. The DNA of the CDR3 is TGTGCCACCAGCACAAGCGGGACCCTCCAAGAGACCCAGTACTTC. It encodes CATSTSGTLQETQYF.

The V and J genes are TRBV19 and TRBJ1-5, with 7 bases identical to TRBD1. This CDR3 region has 15 residues. With 4 bases clipped from V and 5 bases from J, the junction kept 8 bases outside the gene matches. Germline V lookup: CDR1 LNHDA, CDR2 SQIVND (reference sequence). The CDR3 is CASSTYRGLDQPQHF. CDR3 sequence (DNA): TGTGCCAGTAGTACCTACAGGGGCCTGGATCAGCCCCAGCATTTT. Full variable domain (outside the CDR3, taken from reference TRBV19 and TRBJ1-5): DGGITQSPKYLFRKEGQNVTLSCEQNLNHDAMYWYRQDPGQGLRLIYYSQIVNDFQKGDIAEGYSVSREKKESFPLTVTSAQKNPTAFYLCASSTYRGLDQPQHFGDGTRLSIL.